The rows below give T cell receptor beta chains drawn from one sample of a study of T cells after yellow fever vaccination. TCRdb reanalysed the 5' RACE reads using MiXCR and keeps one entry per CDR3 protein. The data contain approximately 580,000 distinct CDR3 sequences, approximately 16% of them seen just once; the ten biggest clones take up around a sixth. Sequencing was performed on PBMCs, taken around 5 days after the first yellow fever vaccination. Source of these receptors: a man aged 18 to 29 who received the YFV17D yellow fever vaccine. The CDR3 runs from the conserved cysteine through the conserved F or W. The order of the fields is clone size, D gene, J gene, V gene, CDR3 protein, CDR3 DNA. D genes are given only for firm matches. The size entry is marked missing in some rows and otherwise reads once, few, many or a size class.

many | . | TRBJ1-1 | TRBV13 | CASSRTANTEAFF | TGTGCCAGCAGTAGGACAGCCAACACTGAAGCTTTCTTT
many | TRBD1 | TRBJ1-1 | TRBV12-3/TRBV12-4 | CASSLTGANTEAFF | TGTGCCAGCAGTTTGACAGGGGCCAACACTGAAGCTTTCTTT
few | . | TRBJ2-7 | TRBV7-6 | CASSLRGGGTYEQYF | TGTGCCAGCAGCTTACGGGGTGGGGGGACCTACGAGCAGTACTTC
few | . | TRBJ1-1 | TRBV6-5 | CASSWGLGTEAFF | TGTGCCAGCAGTTGGGGATTGGGCACTGAAGCTTTCTTT
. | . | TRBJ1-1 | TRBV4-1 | CASSPPHRASTEAFF | TGCGCCAGCAGCCCGCCCCACAGGGCTAGCACTGAAGCTTTCTTT
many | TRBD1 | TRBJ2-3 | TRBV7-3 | CASSPGQGRTDTQYF | TGTGCCAGCAGCCCGGGACAGGGGCGCACAGATACGCAGTATTTT
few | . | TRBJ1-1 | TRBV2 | CASSIRRGGDTEAFF | TGTGCCAGCAGTATCCGAAGGGGGGGTGACACTGAAGCTTTCTTT
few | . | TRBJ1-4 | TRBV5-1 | CASSLQVSNEKLFF | TGCGCCAGCAGCTTACAGGTGTCGAATGAAAAACTGTTTTTT
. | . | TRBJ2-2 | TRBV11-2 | CASSSAGRTGELFF | TGTGCCAGCAGCTCTGCGGGGAGGACCGGGGAGCTGTTTTTT
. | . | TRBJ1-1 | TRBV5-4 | CASSLSTDNTEAFF | TGTGCCAGCAGCCTATCGACAGATAACACTGAAGCTTTCTTT
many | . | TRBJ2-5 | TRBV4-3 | CASSQEPGPGGTQYF | TGCGCCAGCAGCCAAGAACCGGGACCTGGGGGGACCCAGTACTTC
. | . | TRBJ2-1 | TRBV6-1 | CASSPLGGTVYNEQFF | TGTGCCAGCAGTCCCTTGGGGGGGACAGTCTACAATGAGCAGTTCTTC
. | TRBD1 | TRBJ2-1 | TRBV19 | CASSILDRGKVF | TGTGCCAGTAGTATACTGGACAGGGGAAAGGTCTTC
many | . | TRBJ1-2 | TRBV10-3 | CAISDGVYGYTF | TGTGCCATCAGTGATGGGGTGTATGGCTACACCTTC
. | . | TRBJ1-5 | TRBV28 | CAAVRQSNQPQHF | TGTGCCGCCGTCCGACAGAGCAATCAGCCCCAGCATTTT
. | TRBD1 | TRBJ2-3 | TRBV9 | CDSSAQGEGTDTQYF | TGTGACAGCAGCGCACAGGGGGAGGGCACAGATACGCAGTATTTT
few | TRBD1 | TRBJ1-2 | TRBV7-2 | CASSSADRSKGYTF | TGTGCCAGCAGCTCTGCGGACAGGTCGAAGGGCTACACCTTC
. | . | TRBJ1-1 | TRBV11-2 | CASSPDWVNTEAFF | TGTGCCAGCAGCCCGGATTGGGTGAACACTGAAGCTTTCTTT
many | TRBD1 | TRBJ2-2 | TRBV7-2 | CASSHLGGAGELFF | TGTGCCAGCAGCCACCTAGGGGGCGCCGGGGAGCTGTTTTTT
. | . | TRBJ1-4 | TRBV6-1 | CASSPTASDEKLFF | TGTGCCAGCAGTCCCACAGCCTCCGATGAAAAACTGTTTTTT
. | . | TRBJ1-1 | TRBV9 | CASSYLGGGSMNTEAFF | TGTGCCAGCAGCTACCTCGGGGGTGGGAGCATGAACACTGAAGCTTTCTTT
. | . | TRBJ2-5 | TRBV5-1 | CASSSGRASFQETQYF | TGCGCCAGCAGCTCCGGCCGAGCTTCTTTCCAAGAGACCCAGTACTTC
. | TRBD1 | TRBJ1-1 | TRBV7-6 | CASSTHRQGRMNTEAFF | TGTGCCAGCAGCACCCATAGACAGGGCCGTATGAACACTGAAGCTTTCTTT
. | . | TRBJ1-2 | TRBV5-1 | CASSSAGKSNYGYTF | TGCGCCAGCAGCTCCGCAGGAAAATCTAACTATGGCTACACCTTC
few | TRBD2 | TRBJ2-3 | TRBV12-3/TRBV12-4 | CASADSGGTDTQYF | TGTGCCAGCGCTGATAGCGGGGGCACAGATACGCAGTATTTT
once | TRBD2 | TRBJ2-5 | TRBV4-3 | CASSQDSGGAYTQYF | TGCGCCAGCAGCCAAGACTCGGGGGGGGCCTATACCCAGTACTTC
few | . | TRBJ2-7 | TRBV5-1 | CASSLGRSFSEQYF | TGCGCCAGCAGCTTGGGACGGTCCTTCTCCGAGCAGTACTTC